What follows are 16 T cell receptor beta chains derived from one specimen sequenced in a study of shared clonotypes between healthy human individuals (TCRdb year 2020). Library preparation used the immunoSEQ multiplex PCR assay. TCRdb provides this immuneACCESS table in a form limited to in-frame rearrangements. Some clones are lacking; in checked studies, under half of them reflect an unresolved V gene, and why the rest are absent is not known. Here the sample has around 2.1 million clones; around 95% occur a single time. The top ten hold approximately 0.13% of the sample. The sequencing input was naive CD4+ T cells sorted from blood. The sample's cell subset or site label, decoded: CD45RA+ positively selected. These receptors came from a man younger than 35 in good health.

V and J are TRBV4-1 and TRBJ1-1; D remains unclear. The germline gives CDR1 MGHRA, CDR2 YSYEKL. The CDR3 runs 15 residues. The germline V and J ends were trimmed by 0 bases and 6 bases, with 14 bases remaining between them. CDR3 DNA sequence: TGCGCCAGCAGCCAAGATTTTTACGGCAGCGCTGAAGCTTTCTTT. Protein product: CASSQDFYGSAEAFF.

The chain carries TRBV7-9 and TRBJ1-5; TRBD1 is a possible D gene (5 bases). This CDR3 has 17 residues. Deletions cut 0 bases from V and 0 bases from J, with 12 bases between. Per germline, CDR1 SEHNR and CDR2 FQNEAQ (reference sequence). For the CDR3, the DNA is TGTGCCAGCAGCTTAGCGATGGGGGGGAATAGCAATCAGCCCCAGCATTTT. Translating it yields CASSLAMGGNSNQPQHF.

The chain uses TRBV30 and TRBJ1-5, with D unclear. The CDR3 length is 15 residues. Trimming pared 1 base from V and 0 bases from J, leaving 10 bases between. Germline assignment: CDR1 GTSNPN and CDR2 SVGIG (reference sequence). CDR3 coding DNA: TGTGCCTGGAGTGGCCAGGCGACTAGCAATCAGCCCCAGCATTTT. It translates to CAWSGQATSNQPQHF.

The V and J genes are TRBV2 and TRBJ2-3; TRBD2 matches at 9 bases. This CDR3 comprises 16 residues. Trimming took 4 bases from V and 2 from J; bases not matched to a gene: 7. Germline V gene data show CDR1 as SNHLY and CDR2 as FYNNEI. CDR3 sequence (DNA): TGTGCCAGCAGTGGAGTCCTAGCGGGGATCACAGATACGCAGTATTTT. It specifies CASSGVLAGITDTQYF.

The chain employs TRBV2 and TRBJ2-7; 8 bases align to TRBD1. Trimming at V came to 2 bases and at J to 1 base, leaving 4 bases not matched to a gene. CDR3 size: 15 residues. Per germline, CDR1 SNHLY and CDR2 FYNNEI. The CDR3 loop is CASSELGQASYEQYF. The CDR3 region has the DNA TGTGCCAGCAGTGAATTGGGACAGGCATCCTACGAGCAGTACTTC.

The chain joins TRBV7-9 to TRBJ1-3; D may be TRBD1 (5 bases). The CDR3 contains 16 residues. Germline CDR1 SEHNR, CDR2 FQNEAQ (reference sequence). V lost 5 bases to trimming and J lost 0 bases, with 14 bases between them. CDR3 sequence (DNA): TGTGCCAGCAGCCCTCCGGGACTGAGCTCTGGAAACACCATATATTTT. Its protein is CASSPPGLSSGNTIYF.

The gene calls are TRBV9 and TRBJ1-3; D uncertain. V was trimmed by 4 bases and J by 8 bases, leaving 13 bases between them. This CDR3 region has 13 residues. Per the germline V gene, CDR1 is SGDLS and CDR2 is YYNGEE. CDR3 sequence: CASSISPLDTIYF. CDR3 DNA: TGTGCCAGCAGCATTTCTCCACTAGACACCATATATTTT.

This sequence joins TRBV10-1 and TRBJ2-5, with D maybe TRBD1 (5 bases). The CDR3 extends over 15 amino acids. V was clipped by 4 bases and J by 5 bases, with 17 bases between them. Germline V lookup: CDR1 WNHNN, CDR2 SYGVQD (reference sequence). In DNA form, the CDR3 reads TGCGCCAGCAGTGGATCGGACAAGGGTCAGGAGACCCAGTACTTC. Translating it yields CASSGSDKGQETQYF.

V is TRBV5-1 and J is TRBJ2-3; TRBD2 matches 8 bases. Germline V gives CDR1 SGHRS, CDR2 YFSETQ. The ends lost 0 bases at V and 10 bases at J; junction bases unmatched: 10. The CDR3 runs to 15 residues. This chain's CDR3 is CASSLEGAGGLAQYF. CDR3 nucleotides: TGCGCCAGCAGCTTGGAGGGTGCGGGGGGCCTTGCGCAGTATTTT.

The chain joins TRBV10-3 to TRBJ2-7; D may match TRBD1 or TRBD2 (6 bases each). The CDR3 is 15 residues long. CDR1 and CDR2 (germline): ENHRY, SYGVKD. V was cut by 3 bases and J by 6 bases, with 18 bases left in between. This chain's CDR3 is CAISDVPGEGGEQYF. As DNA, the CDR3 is TGTGCCATCAGTGACGTGCCAGGTGAGGGGGGCGAGCAGTACTTC.

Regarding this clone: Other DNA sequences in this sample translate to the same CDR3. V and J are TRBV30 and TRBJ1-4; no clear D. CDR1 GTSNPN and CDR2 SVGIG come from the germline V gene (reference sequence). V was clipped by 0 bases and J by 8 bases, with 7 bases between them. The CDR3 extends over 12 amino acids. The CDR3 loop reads CAWSVSPEKLFF. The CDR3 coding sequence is TGTGCCTGGAGTGTAAGCCCCGAAAAACTGTTTTTT.

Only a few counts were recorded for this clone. This CDR3 is CASSYSPGTGADYTF. The CDR3 bases are TGTGCCAGCAGTTACTCACCCGGGACAGGGGCCGACTACACCTTC. V and J are TRBV6-6 and TRBJ1-2; the match to TRBD1 covers 10 bases. Germline trimming cut 0 bases from V and 10 bases from J; bases unmatched to any gene: 8. CDR3 length: 15 amino acids. Looked up from germline, CDR1 is MNHNY and CDR2 is SVGAGI (reference sequence).

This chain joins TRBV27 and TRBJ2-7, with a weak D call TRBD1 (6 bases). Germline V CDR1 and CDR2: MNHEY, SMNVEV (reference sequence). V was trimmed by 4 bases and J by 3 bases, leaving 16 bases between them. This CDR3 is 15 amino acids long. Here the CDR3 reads CASSSNREGIYEQYF. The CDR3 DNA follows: TGTGCCAGCAGTTCGAACAGGGAAGGGATCTACGAGCAGTACTTC.

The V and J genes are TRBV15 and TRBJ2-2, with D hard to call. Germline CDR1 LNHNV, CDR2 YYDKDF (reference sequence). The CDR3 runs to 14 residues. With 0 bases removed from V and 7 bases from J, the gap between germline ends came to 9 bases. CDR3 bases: TGTGCCACCAGCAGAGACAGGCCCAGCGGGGAGCTGTTTTTT. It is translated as CATSRDRPSGELFF. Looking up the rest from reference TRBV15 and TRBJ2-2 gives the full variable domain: DAMVIQNPRYQVTQFGKPVTLSCSQTLNHNVMYWYQQKSSQAPKLLFHYYDKDFNNEADTPDNFQSRRPNTSFCFLDIRSPGLGDTAMYLCATSRDRPSGELFFGEGSRLTVL.

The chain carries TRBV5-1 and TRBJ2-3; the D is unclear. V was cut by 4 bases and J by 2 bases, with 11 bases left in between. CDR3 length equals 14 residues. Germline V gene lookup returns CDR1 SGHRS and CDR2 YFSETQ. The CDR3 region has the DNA TGCGCCAGCAGCCCCCGGAGCCCCACAGATACGCAGTATTTT. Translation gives CASSPRSPTDTQYF.

CDR3 coding DNA: TGTGCCATCAGTGAGTCGTTCGTGATCGGCTATGGCTACACCTTC. Translated: CAISESFVIGYGYTF. This sequence joins TRBV10-3 and TRBJ1-2; D ambiguous. CDR1 ENHRY and CDR2 SYGVKD come from the germline V gene. This CDR3 spans 15 amino acids. Trimming removed 0 bases from V and 4 bases from J, with 12 bases in between.